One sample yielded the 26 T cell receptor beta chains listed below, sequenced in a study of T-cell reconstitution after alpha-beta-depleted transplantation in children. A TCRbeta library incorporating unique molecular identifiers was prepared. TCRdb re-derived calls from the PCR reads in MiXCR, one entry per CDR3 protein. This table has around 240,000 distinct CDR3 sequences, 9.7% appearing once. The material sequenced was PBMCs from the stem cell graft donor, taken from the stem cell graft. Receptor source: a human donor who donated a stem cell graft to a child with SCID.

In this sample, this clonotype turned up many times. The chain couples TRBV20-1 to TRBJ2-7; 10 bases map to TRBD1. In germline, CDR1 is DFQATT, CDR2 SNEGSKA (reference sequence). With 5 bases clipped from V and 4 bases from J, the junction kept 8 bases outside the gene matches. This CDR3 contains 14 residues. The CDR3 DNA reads TGCAGTGCTGGGGAGGGACAGGGGTTTTACGAGCAGTACTTC. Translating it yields CSAGEGQGFYEQYF.

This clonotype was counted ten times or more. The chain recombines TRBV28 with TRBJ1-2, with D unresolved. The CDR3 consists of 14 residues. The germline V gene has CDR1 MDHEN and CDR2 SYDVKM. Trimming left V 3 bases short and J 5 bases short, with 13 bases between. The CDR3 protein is CASSFQTAAYGYTF. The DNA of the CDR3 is TGTGCCAGCAGTTTCCAGACTGCTGCGTATGGCTACACCTTC.

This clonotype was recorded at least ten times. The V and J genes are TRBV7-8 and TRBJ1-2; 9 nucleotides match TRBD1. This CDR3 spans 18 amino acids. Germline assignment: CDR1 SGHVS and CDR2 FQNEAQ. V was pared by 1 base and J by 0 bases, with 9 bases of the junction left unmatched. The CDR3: CASSLVTGGWSPNYGYTF. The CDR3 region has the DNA TGTGCCAGCAGCTTAGTTACAGGGGGCTGGAGCCCTAACTATGGCTACACCTTC.

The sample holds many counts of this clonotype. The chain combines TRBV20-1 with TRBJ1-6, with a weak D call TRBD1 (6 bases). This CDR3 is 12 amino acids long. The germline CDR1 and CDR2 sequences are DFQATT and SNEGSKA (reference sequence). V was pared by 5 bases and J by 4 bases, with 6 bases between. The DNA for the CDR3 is TGCAGTGCTGGGACATATAATTCACCCCTCCACTTT. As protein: CSAGTYNSPLHF.

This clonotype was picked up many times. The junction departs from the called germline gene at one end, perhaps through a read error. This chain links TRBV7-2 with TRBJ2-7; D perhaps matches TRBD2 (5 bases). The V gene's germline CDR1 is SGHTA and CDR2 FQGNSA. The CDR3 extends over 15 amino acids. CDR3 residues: CASSPFAGVGYEQCF. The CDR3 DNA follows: TGTGCCAGCAGCCCCTTTGCCGGGGTGGGATACGAGCAGTGCTTC.

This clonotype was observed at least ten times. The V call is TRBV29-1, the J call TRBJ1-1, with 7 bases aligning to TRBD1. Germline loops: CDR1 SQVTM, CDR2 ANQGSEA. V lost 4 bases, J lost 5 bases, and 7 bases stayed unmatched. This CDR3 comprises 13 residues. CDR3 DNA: TGCAGCGTTGTCCAGGGGGTGAGGACTGAAGCTTTCTTT. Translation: CSVVQGVRTEAFF.

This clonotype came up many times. This CDR3 is CATSEGQGAKEQFF. The CDR3 DNA sequence: TGTGCCACCAGTGAGGGACAGGGGGCGAAAGAGCAGTTCTTC. This chain connects TRBV24-1 to TRBJ2-1; 12 bases fit TRBD1. The junction had 4 bases not matched to a gene; V was cut back by 4 bases and J by 10 bases. CDR1 and CDR2 from the germline V gene are KGHDR and SFDVKD. This CDR3 has 14 residues.

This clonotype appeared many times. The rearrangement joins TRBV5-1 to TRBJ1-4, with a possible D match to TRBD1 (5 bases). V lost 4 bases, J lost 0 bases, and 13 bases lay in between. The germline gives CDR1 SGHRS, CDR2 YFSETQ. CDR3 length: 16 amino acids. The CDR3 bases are TGCGCCAGCAGCCGCGGGGACGGTGCAACTAATGAAAAACTGTTTTTT. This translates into CASSRGDGATNEKLFF. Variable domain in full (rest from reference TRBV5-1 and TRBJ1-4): KAGVTQTPRYLIKTRGQQVTLSCSPISGHRSVSWYQQTPGQGLQFLFEYFSETQRNKGNFPGRFSGRQFSNSRSEMNVSTLELGDSALYLCASSRGDGATNEKLFFGSGTQLSVL.

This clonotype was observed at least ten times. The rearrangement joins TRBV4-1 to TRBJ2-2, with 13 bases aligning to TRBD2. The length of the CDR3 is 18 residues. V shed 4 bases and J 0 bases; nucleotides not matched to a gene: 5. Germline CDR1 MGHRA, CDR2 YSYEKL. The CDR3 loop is CASSPRTSGGPNTGELFF. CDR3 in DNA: TGCGCCAGCAGCCCCCGGACTAGCGGGGGCCCGAACACCGGGGAGCTGTTTTTT.

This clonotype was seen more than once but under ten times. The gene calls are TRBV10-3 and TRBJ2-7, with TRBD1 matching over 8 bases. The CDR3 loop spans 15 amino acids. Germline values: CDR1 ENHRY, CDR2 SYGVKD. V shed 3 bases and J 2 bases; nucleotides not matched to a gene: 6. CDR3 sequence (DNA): TGTGCCATCAGTGAAAGACAGGGGTTCCCCTACGAGCAGTACTTC. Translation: CAISERQGFPYEQYF.

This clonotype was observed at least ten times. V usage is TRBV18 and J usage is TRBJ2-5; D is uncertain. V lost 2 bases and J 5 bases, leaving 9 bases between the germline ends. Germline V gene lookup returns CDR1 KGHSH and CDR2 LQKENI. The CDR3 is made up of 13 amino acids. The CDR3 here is CASSPGPWETQYF. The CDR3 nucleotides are TGTGCCAGCTCACCAGGGCCCTGGGAGACCCAGTACTTC.

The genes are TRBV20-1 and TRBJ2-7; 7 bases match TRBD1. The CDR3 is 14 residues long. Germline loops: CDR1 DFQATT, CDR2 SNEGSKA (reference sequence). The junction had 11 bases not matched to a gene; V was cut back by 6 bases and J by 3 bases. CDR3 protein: CSAEYRGRLYEQYF. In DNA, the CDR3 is TGCAGTGCGGAATATAGGGGGCGCCTCTACGAGCAGTACTTC.

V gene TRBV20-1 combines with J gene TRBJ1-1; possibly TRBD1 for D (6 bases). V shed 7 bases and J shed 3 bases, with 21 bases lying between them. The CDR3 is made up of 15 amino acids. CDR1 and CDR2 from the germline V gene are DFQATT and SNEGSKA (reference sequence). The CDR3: CSVGSQNQGYTEAFF. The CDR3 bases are TGCAGTGTGGGGAGTCAGAACCAGGGGTACACTGAAGCTTTCTTT.

This CDR3 is CASSPPQTNPYEQYF. The CDR3 DNA sequence: TGTGCCAGCTCACCACCTCAAACTAACCCCTACGAGCAGTACTTC. The rearrangement uses TRBV18 and TRBJ2-7, with D uncertain. CDR1 and CDR2 from the germline V gene are KGHSH and LQKENI. The CDR3 contains 15 residues. Deletions cut 0 bases from V and 2 bases from J, with 11 bases between.

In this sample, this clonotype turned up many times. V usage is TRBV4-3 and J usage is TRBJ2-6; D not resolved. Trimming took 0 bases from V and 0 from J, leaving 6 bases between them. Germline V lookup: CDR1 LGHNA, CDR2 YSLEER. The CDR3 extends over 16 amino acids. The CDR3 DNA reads TGCGCCAGCAGCCAAGATTTCAGCTCTGGGGCCAACGTCCTGACTTTC. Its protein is CASSQDFSSGANVLTF.

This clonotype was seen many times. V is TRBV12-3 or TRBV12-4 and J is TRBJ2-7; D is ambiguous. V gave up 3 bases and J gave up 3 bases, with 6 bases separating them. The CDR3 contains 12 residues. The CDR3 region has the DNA TGTGCCAGCAGTTTCCCCTTCTACGAGCAGTACTTC. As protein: CASSFPFYEQYF.

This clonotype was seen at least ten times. The CDR3 nucleotides are TGTGCCAGCAGCTTAGCGGGACAGAGCCGCAGGAGGAAATATGGCTACACCTTC. It is translated as CASSLAGQSRRRKYGYTF. V usage is TRBV11-1 and J usage is TRBJ1-2; 7 bases map to TRBD1. The germline gives CDR1 SGHAT, CDR2 FQDESV (reference sequence). V lost 0 bases to trimming and J lost 5 bases; unmatched junction nucleotides: 15. The CDR3 runs to 18 residues.

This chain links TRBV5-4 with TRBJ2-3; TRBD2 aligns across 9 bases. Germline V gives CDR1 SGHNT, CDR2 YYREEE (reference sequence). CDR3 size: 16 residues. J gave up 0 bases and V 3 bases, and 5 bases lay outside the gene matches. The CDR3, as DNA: TGTGCCAGCAGCTCGTTTAGCGGGGGTAGCACAGATACGCAGTATTTT. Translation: CASSSFSGGSTDTQYF.

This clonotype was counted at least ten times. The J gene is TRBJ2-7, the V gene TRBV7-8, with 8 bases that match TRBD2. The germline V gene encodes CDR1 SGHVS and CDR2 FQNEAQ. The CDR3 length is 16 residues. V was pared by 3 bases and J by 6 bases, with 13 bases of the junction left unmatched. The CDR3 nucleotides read TGTGCCAGCAGCTTTCAGCGAGCGGGGGCAGTGCTCGAGCAGTACTTC. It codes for CASSFQRAGAVLEQYF.

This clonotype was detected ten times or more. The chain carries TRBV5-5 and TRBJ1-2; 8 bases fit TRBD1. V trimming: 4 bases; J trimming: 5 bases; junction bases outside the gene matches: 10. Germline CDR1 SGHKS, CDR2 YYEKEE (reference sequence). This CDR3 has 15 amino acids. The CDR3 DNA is TGTGCCAGCAGCCTGGAGGGCAGGGGGCTTTATGGCTACACCTTC. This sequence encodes CASSLEGRGLYGYTF.

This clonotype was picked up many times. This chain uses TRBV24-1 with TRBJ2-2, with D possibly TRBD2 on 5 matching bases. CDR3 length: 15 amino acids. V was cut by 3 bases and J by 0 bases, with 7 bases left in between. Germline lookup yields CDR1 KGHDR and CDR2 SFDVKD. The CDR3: CATSDPGTNTGELFF. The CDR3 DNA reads TGTGCCACCAGTGATCCGGGAACGAACACCGGGGAGCTGTTTTTT.

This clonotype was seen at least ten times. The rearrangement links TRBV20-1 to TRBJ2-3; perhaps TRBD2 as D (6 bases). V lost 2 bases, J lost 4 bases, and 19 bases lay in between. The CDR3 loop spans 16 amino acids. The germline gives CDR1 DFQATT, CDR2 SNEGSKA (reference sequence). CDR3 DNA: TGCAGTGCTAGATCCGGGTCTGGAGGGGACGCAGATACGCAGTATTTT. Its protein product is CSARSGSGGDADTQYF.

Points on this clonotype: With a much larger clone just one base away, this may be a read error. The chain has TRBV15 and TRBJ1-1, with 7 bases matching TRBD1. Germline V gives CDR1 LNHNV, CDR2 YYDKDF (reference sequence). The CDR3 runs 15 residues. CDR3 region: CATIREQGRITEAFF. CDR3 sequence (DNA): TGTGCCACCATCAGAGAACAGGGGAGGATCACTGAAGCTTTCTTT. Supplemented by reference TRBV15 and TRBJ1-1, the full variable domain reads DAMVIQNPRYQVTQFGKPVTLSCSQTLNHNVMYWYQQKSSQAPKLLFHYYDKDFNNEADTPDNFQSRRPNTSFCFLDIRSPGLGDTAMYLCATIREQGRITEAFFGQGTRLTVV.

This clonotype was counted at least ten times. The DNA of the CDR3 is TGCAGTGGTAGTAACGGACAGGGAGGGGGAGAGACCCAGTACTTC. It is translated as CSGSNGQGGGETQYF. V usage is TRBV20-1 and J usage is TRBJ2-5; a possible D gene is TRBD1 (8 bases). This CDR3 comprises 15 residues. Germline loops: CDR1 DFQATT, CDR2 SNEGSKA (reference sequence). The germline V and J ends were trimmed by 7 bases and 4 bases, with 22 bases remaining between them.

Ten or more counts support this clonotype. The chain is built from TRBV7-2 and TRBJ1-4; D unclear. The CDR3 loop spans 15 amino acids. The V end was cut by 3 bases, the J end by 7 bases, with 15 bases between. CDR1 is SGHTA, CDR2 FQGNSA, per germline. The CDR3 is CASSFYPPRGEKLFF. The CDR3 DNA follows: TGTGCCAGCAGCTTTTACCCCCCACGAGGTGAAAAACTGTTTTTT.

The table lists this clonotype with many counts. This chain's CDR3 is CASSHWAGDAGNTIYF. The DNA for the CDR3 is TGCGCCAGCAGCCACTGGGCAGGCGACGCTGGAAACACCATATATTTT. The chain employs TRBV4-3 and TRBJ1-3; D is uncertain. The CDR3 contains 16 residues. V was clipped by 3 bases and J by 2 bases, with 14 bases between them. Germline CDR1 is LGHNA and CDR2 is YSLEER.